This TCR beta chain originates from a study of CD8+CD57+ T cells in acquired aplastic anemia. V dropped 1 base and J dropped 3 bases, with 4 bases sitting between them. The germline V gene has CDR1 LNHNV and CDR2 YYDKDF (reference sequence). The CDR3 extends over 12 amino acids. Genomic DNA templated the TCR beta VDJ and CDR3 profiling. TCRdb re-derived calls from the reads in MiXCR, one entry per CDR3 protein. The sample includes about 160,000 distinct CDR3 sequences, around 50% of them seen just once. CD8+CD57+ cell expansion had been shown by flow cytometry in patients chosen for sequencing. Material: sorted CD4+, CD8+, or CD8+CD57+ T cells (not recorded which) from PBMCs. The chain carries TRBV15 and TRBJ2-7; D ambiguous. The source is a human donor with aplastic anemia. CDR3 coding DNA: TGTGCCACCAGCAGAGCGAACTACGAGCAGTACTTC. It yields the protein CATSRANYEQYF.